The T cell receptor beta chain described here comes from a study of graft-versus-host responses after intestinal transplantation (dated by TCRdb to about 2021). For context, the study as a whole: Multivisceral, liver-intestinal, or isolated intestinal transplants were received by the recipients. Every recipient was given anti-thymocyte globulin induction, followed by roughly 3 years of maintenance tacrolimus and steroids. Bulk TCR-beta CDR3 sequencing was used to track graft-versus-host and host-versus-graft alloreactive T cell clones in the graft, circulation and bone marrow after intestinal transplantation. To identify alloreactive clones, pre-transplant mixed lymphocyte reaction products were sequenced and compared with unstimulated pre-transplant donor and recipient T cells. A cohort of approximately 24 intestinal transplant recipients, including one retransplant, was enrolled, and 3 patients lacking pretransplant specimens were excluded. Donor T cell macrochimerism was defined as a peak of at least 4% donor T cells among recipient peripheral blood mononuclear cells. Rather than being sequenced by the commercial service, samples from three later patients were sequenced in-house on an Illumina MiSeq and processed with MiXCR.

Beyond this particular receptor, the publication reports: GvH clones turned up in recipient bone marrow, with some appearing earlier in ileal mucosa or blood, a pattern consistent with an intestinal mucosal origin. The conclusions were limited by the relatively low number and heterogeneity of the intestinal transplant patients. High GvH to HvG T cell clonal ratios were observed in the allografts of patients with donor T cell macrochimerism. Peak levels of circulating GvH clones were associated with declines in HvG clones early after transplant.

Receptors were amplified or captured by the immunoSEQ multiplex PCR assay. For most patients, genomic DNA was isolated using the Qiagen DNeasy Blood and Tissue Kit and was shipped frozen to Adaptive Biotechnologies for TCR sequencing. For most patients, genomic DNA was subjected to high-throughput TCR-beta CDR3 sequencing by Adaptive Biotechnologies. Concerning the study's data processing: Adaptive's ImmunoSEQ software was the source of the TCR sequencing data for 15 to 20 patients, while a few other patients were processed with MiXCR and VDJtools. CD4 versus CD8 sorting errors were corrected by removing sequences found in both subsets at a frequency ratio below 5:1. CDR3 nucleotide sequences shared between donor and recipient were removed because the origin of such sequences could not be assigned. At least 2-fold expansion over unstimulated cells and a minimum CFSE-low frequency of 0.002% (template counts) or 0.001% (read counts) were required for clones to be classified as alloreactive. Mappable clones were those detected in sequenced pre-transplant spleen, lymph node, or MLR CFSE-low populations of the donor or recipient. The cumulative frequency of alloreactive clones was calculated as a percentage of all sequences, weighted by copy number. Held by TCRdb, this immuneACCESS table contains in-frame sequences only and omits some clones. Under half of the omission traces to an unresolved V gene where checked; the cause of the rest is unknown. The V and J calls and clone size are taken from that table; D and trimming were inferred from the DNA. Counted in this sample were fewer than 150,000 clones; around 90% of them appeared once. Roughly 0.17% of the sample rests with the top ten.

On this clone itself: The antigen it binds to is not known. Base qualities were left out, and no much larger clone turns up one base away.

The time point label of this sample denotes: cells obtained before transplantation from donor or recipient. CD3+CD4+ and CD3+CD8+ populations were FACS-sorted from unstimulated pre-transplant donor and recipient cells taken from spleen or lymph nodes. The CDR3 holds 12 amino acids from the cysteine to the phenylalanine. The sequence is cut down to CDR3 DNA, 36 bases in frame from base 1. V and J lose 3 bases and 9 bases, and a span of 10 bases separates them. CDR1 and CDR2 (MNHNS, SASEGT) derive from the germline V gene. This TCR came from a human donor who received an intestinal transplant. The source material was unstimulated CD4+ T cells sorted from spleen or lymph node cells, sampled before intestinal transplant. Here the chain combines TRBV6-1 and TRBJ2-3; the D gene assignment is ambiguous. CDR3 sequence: CASSDSPPTQYF. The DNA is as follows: TGTGCCAGCAGTGACAGCCCCCCGACGCAGTATTTT.